The rows below give T cell receptor beta chains drawn from one sample of a study of T cells in Graves' hyperthyroidism and ophthalmopathy. Each CDR3 protein is one row after TCRdb ran MiXCR on the multiplex PCR reads. The sample has under 800,000 distinct CDR3 sequences, less than 15% seen once. Sequenced input: blood. The receptor set was obtained from a woman under 30 with Graves' hyperthyroidism. Both conserved end residues are part of each CDR3. The D gene is left open where the match is weak. The size entry is marked missing in some rows and otherwise reads once, few, many or a size class.

>TRBV6-2/TRBV6-3|few|TRBJ2-7|TRBD1
TGTGCCAGCACCAGAAAAGGACAGGGGATCTACGAGCAGTACTTC
CASTRKGQGIYEQYF
>TRBV7-2|many|TRBJ2-1|.
TGTGCCAGCAGCTTAGGAGGGGGGACTCCCGCCAATGAGCAGTTCTTC
CASSLGGGTPANEQFF
>TRBV7-2|many|TRBJ2-7|.
TGTGCCAGCAGCTTTCTAGCGCACGCTAGGTACGAGCAGTACTTC
CASSFLAHARYEQYF
>TRBV15|many|TRBJ2-5|.
TGTGCCACCAGCAGAGATGTAGGGTCCCGAGAGACCCAGTACTTC
CATSRDVGSRETQYF
>TRBV18|few|TRBJ2-7|.
TGTGCCAGCTCGAGAGCCCGCGAGCAGTACTTC
CASSRAREQYF
>TRBV2|few|TRBJ2-1|TRBD1
TGTGCCAGCAGCCGACAGGGGGCAGTGAATGAGCAGTTCTTC
CASSRQGAVNEQFF
>TRBV3-1|many|TRBJ2-7|.
TGTGCCAGCAGCCCACAAGGGGACCGAACCTACGAGCAGTACTTC
CASSPQGDRTYEQYF
>TRBV12-5|.|TRBJ2-1|TRBD2
TGTGCTAGTGGTTCCCCGAGTGAGGGGGCGGGGGGGAACTACAATGAGCAGTTCTTC
CASGSPSEGAGGNYNEQFF
>TRBV7-9|many|TRBJ2-1|TRBD2
TGTGCCAGCAGCTTAGTTCGAGCGGGAGGGGATGAGCAGTTCTTC
CASSLVRAGGDEQFF
>TRBV4-2|.|TRBJ2-7|.
TGTGCCAGCAGCCAAGGGGATTTGTGGGGGGCCTACGAGCAGTACTTC
CASSQGDLWGAYEQYF
>TRBV6-1|.|TRBJ2-3|TRBD1
TGTGCCAGCAGTTCGGGACAGGGTTGGGAGGCAGATACGCAGTATTTT
CASSSGQGWEADTQYF
>TRBV19|.|TRBJ2-3|TRBD2
TGTGCCAGTAGTTCCTGGCGGGGGAACACAGATACGCAGTATTTT
CASSSWRGNTDTQYF
>TRBV12-3/TRBV12-4|many|TRBJ2-3|.
TGTGCCAGCAGTTCCGGGACTTCCCTAGGCACAGATACGCAGTATTTT
CASSSGTSLGTDTQYF
>TRBV7-9|few|TRBJ2-5|TRBD1
TGTGCCAGCAGCTCCACTCGACAGGGGCCTACGGAGACCCAGTACTTC
CASSSTRQGPTETQYF
>TRBV6-1|.|TRBJ1-6|TRBD1
TGTGCCAGCAGTGATCCGGGACAGGGGGCTCCACCCCTCCACTTT
CASSDPGQGAPPLHF
>TRBV9|.|TRBJ2-7|TRBD2
TGTGCCAGCAGCGTAGGGGGAGCGGGAGGGGACGAGCAGTACTTC
CASSVGGAGGDEQYF
>TRBV20-1|many|TRBJ2-7|TRBD2
TGCAGTGCTGGTAGCGGGAGGACTATCTACGAGCAGTACTTC
CSAGSGRTIYEQYF
>TRBV7-9|many|TRBJ2-7|.
TGTGCCAGCAGCTATGGCCGCAGCGGGACAAGATACGAGCAGTACTTC
CASSYGRSGTRYEQYF
>TRBV18|few|TRBJ1-3|.
TGTGCCAGCTCCCCTCAAACAGGGCGAGGAAACACCATATATTTT
CASSPQTGRGNTIYF
>TRBV5-8|many|TRBJ2-3|.
TGTGCCAGCAGCCTCACCCCCCCGGGAAGCACAGATACGCAGTATTTT
CASSLTPPGSTDTQYF
>TRBV2|few|TRBJ2-2|TRBD1
TGTGCCAGCAGGGAAGGGACAGGGCTGAACACCGGGGAGCTGTTTTTT
CASREGTGLNTGELFF
>TRBV20-1|many|TRBJ2-7|.
TGCAGTGCTAGAGATGGGAGAACTCAATTGTACGAGCAGTACTTC
CSARDGRTQLYEQYF
>TRBV19|.|TRBJ2-1|TRBD2
TGTGCCAGTAACCCGGTAGCGGGAGGGAGCTCCTACAATGAGCAGTTCTTC
CASNPVAGGSSYNEQFF
>TRBV12-3/TRBV12-4|few|TRBJ1-6|.
TGTGCCAGCAGGCGGGGGGGGTCACCCCTCCACTTT
CASRRGGSPLHF
>TRBV19|.|TRBJ1-2|TRBD1
TGTGCCAGTAGTATGGGACAGCCCTATGGCTACACCTTC
CASSMGQPYGYTF
>TRBV29-1|.|TRBJ2-7|.
TGCAGCGTCAGAGCGACGGCGGATTCCTACGAGCAGTACTTC
CSVRATADSYEQYF
>TRBV10-3|many|TRBJ2-1|.
TGTGCCATCAGCCGAGCACAGGGGTCCAATAGCGGGACATCCTACAATGAGCAGTTCTTC
CAISRAQGSNSGTSYNEQFF
>TRBV7-6|.|TRBJ1-1|.
TGTGCCAGCAGTTCTGGATCCCAGCAAGCTTTCTTT
CASSSGSQQAFF
>TRBV6-2/TRBV6-3|once|TRBJ2-2|.
TGTGCCAGCAGTTACTCGACGTCTACCACCGGGGAGCTGTTTTTT
CASSYSTSTTGELFF
>TRBV29-1|.|TRBJ1-1|.
TGCAGCGTCTATCGGGGGGGGACTGAAGCTTTCTTT
CSVYRGGTEAFF
>TRBV7-2|many|TRBJ2-7|.
TGTGCCAGCAGCTTAGCCGGGCAGGGAGGTTTCTACTACGAGCAGTACTTC
CASSLAGQGGFYYEQYF
>TRBV27|many|TRBJ1-1|.
TGTGCCAGCAGTTCACTGGGCCTTCCTGGGGGTGAAGCTTTCTTT
CASSSLGLPGGEAFF
>TRBV9|few|TRBJ1-2|.
TGTGCCAGCAGCCATATCGGGACCTATGGCTACACCTTC
CASSHIGTYGYTF
>TRBV5-1|many|TRBJ2-3|.
TGCGCCAGCAGCTTGGAATCGGACAGTTTGGGCACAGATACGCAGTATTTT
CASSLESDSLGTDTQYF
>TRBV28|many|TRBJ2-7|.
TGTGCCAGCAGTTTCTGGGGCGGACCCTCCTACGAGCAGTACTTC
CASSFWGGPSYEQYF
>TRBV6-2/TRBV6-3|many|TRBJ2-7|TRBD1
TGTGCCAGCACCTCGCCCGGGACAGGAAAGGACGAGCAGTACTTC
CASTSPGTGKDEQYF
>TRBV18|.|TRBJ2-1|.
TGTGCCAGCTCGCCTGACGGGTGGGATGAGCAGTTCTTC
CASSPDGWDEQFF
>TRBV29-1|.|TRBJ1-3|TRBD1
TGCAGCGTAGAACCGGGACAGGGAGGAAACACCATATATTTT
CSVEPGQGGNTIYF
>TRBV3-1|many|TRBJ2-1|TRBD2
TGTGCCAGCAGACTCCTTAGCGGGAGCGATGAGCAGTTCTTC
CASRLLSGSDEQFF
>TRBV9|many|TRBJ2-1|.
TGTGCCAGCAGCGTAGCGGCGACTAGTCTTCACTCCTACAATGAGCAGTTCTTC
CASSVAATSLHSYNEQFF
>TRBV20-1|many|TRBJ1-5|.
TGCAGTGCTAGGGAGGGGACTGGGGAGCCCCAGCATTTT
CSAREGTGEPQHF
>TRBV25-1|few|TRBJ2-7|.
TGTGCCAGCAGTCCCCTCGGGGCGGGATCCTACGAGCAGTACTTC
CASSPLGAGSYEQYF
>TRBV10-3|.|TRBJ2-5|.
TGTGCCATCAGTCCCGTCGCGCAAGAGACCCAGTACTTC
CAISPVAQETQYF
>TRBV29-1|.|TRBJ2-2|.
TGCAGCGTTGTGCCCCCCGAGGGGACCGGGGAGCTGTTTTTT
CSVVPPEGTGELFF
>TRBV20-1|few|TRBJ2-1|TRBD2
TGCAGTGCCACGGGGCTAGCGGGACCCAGCTCCTACAATGAGCAGTTCTTC
CSATGLAGPSSYNEQFF
>TRBV13|few|TRBJ1-2|.
TGTGCCAGCAGCTTAGGCCCCCTGAGGGCAGGAACTTATACTAATGGCTACACCTTC
CASSLGPLRAGTYTNGYTF
>TRBV20-1|few|TRBJ2-7|TRBD1
TGCAGTGCGAACACAGGGGGAAACTCCTACGAGCAGTACTTC
CSANTGGNSYEQYF